Listed here are 6 T cell receptor beta chains from one sample, sequenced in a study of T cell responses to AZD1222 COVID-19 vaccine. Repertoires were generated with immunoSEQ multiplex PCR, while TCRdb's copy carries only in-frame clones and drops some. The data contain about 120,000 clones, more than 70% of them singletons. The sequenced sample was peripheral blood, obtained on day 0 of AZD1222 vaccination. All receptors come from an adult in good health.

This chain links TRBV15 with TRBJ2-7, with 11 nucleotides matching TRBD1. The CDR3 has 18 amino acids. Germline V gene lookup returns CDR1 LNHNV and CDR2 YYDKDF (reference sequence). Unmatched junction bases numbered 7, after V lost 0 bases and J lost 0 bases. The CDR3 DNA is TGTGCCACCAGCAGAGAAAGGACAGGGGGCTTGAGCTCCTACGAGCAGTACTTC. Its protein is CATSRERTGGLSSYEQYF.

The chain is built from TRBV6-2 or TRBV6-3 and TRBJ1-6; 9 bases are a match to TRBD1. Germline CDR1 and CDR2: MNHEY and SVGEGT. Trimming cost V 5 bases and J 5 bases; bases outside gene matches: 4. This CDR3 is built from 15 residues. CDR3 protein: CASSVRDRDNSPLHF. CDR3 in DNA: TGTGCCAGCAGTGTCCGGGACAGGGATAATTCACCCCTCCACTTT.

The V call is TRBV6-6, the J call TRBJ2-3, with D possibly TRBD2 on 6 matching bases. V gave up 6 bases and J gave up 2 bases, with 15 bases separating them. CDR1 is MNHNY and CDR2 is SVGAGI in the germline V gene (reference sequence). The CDR3 consists of 15 residues. CDR3 loop: CASSTPAGLTDTQYF. DNA of the CDR3: TGTGCCAGCAGCACCCCCGCGGGACTCACAGATACGCAGTATTTT.

V gene TRBV19 combines with J gene TRBJ1-1; 7 positions match TRBD1. In germline, CDR1 is LNHDA, CDR2 SQIVND (reference sequence). The CDR3 sequence is 14 residues long. V dropped 10 bases and J dropped 1; count of bases not matched to a gene: 9. CDR3 nucleotides: TGTGCCACAGCGACAGGGACTCAGAACACTGAAGCTTTCTTT. Translation: CATATGTQNTEAFF.

The chain combines TRBV7-9 with TRBJ1-1; D is perhaps TRBD1 (5 bases). Germline CDR1 and CDR2: SEHNR and FQNEAQ (reference sequence). There are 13 residues in the CDR3. Trimming removed 6 bases from V and 6 bases from J, with 14 bases in between. The CDR3 DNA reads TGTGCCAGCAGTCGTGGGGCGATAGCTGAAGCTTTCTTT. It is translated as CASSRGAIAEAFF.

This chain uses TRBV19 with TRBJ2-6; tentative D call: TRBD1 (5 bases). CDR3 size: 16 residues. The germline V gene encodes CDR1 LNHDA and CDR2 SQIVND (reference sequence). The V gene lost 5 bases and the J gene lost 0 bases, with 11 bases spanning the gap. The CDR3 spells CASSSQGLSGANVLTF. CDR3 coding DNA: TGTGCCAGTAGTTCCCAGGGCCTCTCTGGGGCCAACGTCCTGACTTTC.